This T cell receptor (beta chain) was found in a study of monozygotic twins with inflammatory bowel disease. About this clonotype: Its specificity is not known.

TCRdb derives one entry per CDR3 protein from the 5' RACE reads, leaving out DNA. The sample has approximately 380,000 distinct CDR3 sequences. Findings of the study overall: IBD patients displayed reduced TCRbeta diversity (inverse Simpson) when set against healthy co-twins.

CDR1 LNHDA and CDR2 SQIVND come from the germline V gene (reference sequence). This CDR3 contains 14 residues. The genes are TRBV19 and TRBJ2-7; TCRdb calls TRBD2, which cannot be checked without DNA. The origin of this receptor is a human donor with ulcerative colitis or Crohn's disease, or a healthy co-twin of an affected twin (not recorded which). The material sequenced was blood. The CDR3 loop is CASTALAGSYEQYF.